The T cell receptor (beta chain) described here comes from a study of neoadjuvant anti-PD-1 for oral cavity cancer. Across the whole study: Nivolumab at 3 mg/kg was mostly given biweekly, three to four doses, pre-surgery. Around day 43, patients without progression received a fourth nivolumab dose before surgery.

PBMC libraries mostly used 450 to 600 ng of input genomic DNA, with six replicates per sample. Measured with immunoSEQ multiplex PCR; TCRdb has only the in-frame clones, and not every one. This repertoire shows 9,700 or so clones, over 60% found once; its top ten account for 3.5% to 5%. V lost 7 bases to trimming and J lost 4 bases; unmatched junction nucleotides: 11. Germline CDR1 is SNHLY and CDR2 is FYNNEI. The CDR3 is made up of 15 amino acids. Time point described: after neoadjuvant nivolumab, at surgical resection. Findings of the study overall: Pretreatment Treg/Th17 ratio correlated inversely with post-treatment tumor clonality.

Turning to this clone: The antigen remains undetermined.

This clonotype was sampled from a person aged 40-85 years with oral cavity squamous cell carcinoma. This specimen was PBMCs, taken after nivolumab (anti-PD-1) treatment. The chain is built from TRBV2 and TRBJ1-2; 8 bases are a match to TRBD1. The CDR3 nucleotides are TGTGCCAGCAACGAACTCCAGGGGGCGTCCTATGGCTACACCTTC. It yields the protein CASNELQGASYGYTF.